One and the same sample provided the 5 T cell receptor beta chains below, sequenced in a study of blood T cell repertoires in COVID-19. Clones were sequenced by immunoSEQ multiplex PCR, and TCRdb holds only the in-frame ones, with some missing. The sample consists of 68,000 or so clones, 80% to 90% of them appearing once. The sample comprised peripheral blood. The receptors were gathered from a human donor in a cohort sampled during active COVID-19.

Worth noting for this clone: The junction does not match germline at one end; this may be a read error. The chain employs TRBV2 and TRBJ2-1; TRBD2 agrees at 9 bases. This CDR3 contains 15 residues. The germline CDR1 and CDR2 sequences are SNHLY and FYNNEI. CDR3 bases: TGTGCCAGCAGTCAAGCTAGCGGGACTCACAATGAGCAGTTCTTC. Its protein is CASSQASGTHNEQFF.

This clone was observed a single time. V is TRBV11-2 and J is TRBJ2-7; unclear D gene. With 11 bases removed from V and 4 bases from J, the gap between germline ends came to 15 bases. This CDR3 spans 12 amino acids. The germline V gene has CDR1 SGHAT and CDR2 FQNNGV. CDR3 region: CASEFVGYEQYF. CDR3 coding DNA: TGTGCCTCTGAATTTGTCGGGTACGAGCAGTACTTC.

This chain links TRBV5-4 with TRBJ1-1, with D maybe TRBD1 (6 bases). Germline V gene sequence: CDR1 SGHNT, CDR2 YYREEE (reference sequence). With 4 bases removed from V and 4 bases from J, the gap between germline ends came to 11 bases. The CDR3 is 13 residues long. DNA of the CDR3: TGTGCCAGCAGCCCGAAAGGGGGCACTGAAGCTTTCTTT. Its protein is CASSPKGGTEAFF.

This clone was seen just once. J is TRBJ1-3 and V is TRBV9; 9 bases fit TRBD1. Germline CDR1 SGDLS, CDR2 YYNGEE. V lost 4 bases, J lost 0 bases, and 11 bases stayed unmatched. The CDR3 runs 18 residues. CDR3: CASSPKARDRVSGNTIYF. As DNA, the CDR3 is TGTGCCAGCAGCCCTAAAGCCCGGGACAGGGTCTCTGGAAACACCATATATTTT.

V usage is TRBV4-2 and J usage is TRBJ2-7; 8 bases agree with TRBD2. Trimming at V came to 0 bases and at J to 4 bases, leaving 11 bases not matched to a gene. Germline V gives CDR1 LGHNA, CDR2 YNFKEQ. The CDR3 spans 17 residues. For the CDR3, the DNA is TGTGCCAGCAGCCAAGATCATGGAGCGGGAGCAAATTACGAGCAGTACTTC. It is translated as CASSQDHGAGANYEQYF.